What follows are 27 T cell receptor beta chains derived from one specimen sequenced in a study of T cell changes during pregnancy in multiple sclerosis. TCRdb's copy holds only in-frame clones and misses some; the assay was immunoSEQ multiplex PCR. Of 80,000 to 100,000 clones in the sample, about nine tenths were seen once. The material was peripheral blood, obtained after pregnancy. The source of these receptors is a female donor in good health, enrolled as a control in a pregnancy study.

CDR3 nucleotides: TGTGCCAGCTCACCAGGGGGCGTGGGCTATGGCTACACCTTC. It specifies CASSPGGVGYGYTF. This chain connects TRBV18 to TRBJ1-2; a possible D gene is TRBD1 (6 bases). Trimming stripped 2 bases from V and 4 bases from J, with 11 bases between. The CDR3 consists of 14 residues. Germline CDR1 is KGHSH and CDR2 is LQKENI.

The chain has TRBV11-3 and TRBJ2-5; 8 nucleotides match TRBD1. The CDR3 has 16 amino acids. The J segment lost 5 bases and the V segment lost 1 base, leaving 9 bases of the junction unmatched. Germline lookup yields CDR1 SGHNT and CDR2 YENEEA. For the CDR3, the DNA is TGTGCCAGCAGCTTAGGCCGGACAGGGCCAGGGGAGACCCAGTACTTC. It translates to CASSLGRTGPGETQYF.

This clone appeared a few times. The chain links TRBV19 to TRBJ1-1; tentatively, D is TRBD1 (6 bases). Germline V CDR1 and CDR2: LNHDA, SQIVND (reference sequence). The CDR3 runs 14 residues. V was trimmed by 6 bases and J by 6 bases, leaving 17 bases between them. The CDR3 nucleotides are TGTGCCAGTAGGAGAGGGGGATGGGTTCCTGAAGCTTTCTTT. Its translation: CASRRGGWVPEAFF.

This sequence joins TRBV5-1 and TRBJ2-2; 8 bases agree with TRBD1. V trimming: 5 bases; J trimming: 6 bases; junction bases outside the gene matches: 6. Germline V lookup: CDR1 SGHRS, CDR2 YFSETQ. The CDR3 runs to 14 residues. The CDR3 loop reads CASRPGQGPGELFF. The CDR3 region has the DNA TGCGCCAGCAGACCCGGACAGGGTCCCGGGGAGCTGTTTTTT.

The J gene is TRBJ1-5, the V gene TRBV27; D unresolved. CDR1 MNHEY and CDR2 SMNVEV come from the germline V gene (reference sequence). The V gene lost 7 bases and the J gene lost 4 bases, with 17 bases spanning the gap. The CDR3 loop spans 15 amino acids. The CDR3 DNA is TGTGCCAGCATAGAGTCCGGGGTTGGGAATCAGCCCCAGCATTTT. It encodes CASIESGVGNQPQHF.

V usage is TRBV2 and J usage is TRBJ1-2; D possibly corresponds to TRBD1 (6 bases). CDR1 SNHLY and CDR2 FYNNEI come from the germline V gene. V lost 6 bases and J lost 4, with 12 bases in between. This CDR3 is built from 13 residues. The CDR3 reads CASRGQGSYGYTF. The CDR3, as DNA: TGTGCCAGCAGAGGGCAGGGGAGCTATGGCTACACCTTC.

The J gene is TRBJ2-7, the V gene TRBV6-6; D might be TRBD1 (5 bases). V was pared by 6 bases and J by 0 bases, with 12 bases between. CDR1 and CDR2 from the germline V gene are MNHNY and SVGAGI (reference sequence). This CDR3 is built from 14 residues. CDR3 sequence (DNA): TGTGCCAGCAGCCAGACGACAGTCTCCTACGAGCAGTACTTC. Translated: CASSQTTVSYEQYF.

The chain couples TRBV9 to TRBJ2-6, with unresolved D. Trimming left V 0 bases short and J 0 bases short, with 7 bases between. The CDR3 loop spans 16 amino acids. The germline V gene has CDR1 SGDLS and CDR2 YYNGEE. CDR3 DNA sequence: TGTGCCAGCAGCGTAGGGCCGATCTCTGGGGCCAACGTCCTGACTTTC. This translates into CASSVGPISGANVLTF.

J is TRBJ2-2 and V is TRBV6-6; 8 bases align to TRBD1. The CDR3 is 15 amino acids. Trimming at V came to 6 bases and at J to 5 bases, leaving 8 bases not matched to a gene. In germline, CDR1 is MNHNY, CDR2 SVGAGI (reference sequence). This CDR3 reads CASRMTGERTGELFF. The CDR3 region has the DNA TGTGCCAGCAGGATGACAGGGGAGAGGACCGGGGAGCTGTTTTTT.

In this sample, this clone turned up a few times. The CDR3 region is CASSDRVNTEAFF. The CDR3 coding sequence is TGTGCCAGCAGTGACAGGGTGAACACTGAAGCTTTCTTT. The chain uses TRBV2 and TRBJ1-1, with a tentative D call TRBD1 (5 bases). V shed 3 bases and J shed 0 bases, with 5 bases lying between them. This CDR3 region has 13 residues. CDR1 and CDR2 from the germline V gene are SNHLY and FYNNEI.

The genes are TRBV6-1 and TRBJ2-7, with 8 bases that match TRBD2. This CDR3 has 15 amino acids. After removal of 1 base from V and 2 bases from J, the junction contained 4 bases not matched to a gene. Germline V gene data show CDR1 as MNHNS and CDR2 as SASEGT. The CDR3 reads CASSEVRGGPYEQYF. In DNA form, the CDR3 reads TGTGCCAGCAGTGAAGTTCGGGGGGGGCCCTACGAGCAGTACTTC.

Here the CDR3 DNA reads TGCAGCGCTCAGGGACTAGCGGGGGGCTGGTCCTCTACGCAGTATTTT. This encodes CSAQGLAGGWSSTQYF. This sequence joins TRBV29-1 and TRBJ2-3, with 15 bases aligning to TRBD2. The CDR3 runs to 16 residues. Germline trimming cut 7 bases from V and 8 bases from J; bases unmatched to any gene: 13. The V gene's germline CDR1 is SQVTM and CDR2 ANQGSEA.

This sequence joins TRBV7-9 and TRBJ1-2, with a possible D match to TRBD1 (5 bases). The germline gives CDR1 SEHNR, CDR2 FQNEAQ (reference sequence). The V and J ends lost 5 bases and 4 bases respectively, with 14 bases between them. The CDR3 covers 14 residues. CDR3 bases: TGTGCCAGCAGCCCCCCGGGGGGTCCCTATGGCTACACCTTC. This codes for CASSPPGGPYGYTF.

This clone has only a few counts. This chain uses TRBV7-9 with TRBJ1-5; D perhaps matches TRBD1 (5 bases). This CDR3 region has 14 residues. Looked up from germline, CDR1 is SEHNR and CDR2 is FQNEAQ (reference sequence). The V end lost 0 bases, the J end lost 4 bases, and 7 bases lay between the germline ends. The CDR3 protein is CASSLAGTNQPQHF. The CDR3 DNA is TGTGCCAGCAGCTTAGCCGGGACTAATCAGCCCCAGCATTTT.

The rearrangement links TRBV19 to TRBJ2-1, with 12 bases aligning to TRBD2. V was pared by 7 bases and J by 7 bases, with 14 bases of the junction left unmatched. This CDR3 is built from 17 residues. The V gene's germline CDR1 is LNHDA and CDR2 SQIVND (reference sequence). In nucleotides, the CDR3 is TGTGCCAGTACCACAACCTCACTAGCGGGGGGTAGAAATGAGCAGTTCTTC. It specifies CASTTTSLAGGRNEQFF.

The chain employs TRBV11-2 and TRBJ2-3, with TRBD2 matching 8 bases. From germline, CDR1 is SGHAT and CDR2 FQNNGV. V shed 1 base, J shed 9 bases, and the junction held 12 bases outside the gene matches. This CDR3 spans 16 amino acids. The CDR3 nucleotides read TGTGCCAGCAGCTTAGCCCATTCGGGGGGGCAAGAAACGCAGTATTTT. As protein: CASSLAHSGGQETQYF.

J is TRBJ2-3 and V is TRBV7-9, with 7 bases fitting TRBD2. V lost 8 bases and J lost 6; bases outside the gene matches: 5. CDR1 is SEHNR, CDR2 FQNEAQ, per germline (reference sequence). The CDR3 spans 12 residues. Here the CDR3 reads CASLREGDTQYF. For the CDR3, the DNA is TGTGCCAGCCTAAGGGAGGGGGATACGCAGTATTTT.

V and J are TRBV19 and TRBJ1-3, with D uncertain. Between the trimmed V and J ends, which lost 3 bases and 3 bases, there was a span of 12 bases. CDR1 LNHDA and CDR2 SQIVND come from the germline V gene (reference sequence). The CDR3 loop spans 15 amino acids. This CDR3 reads CASSISPGNGNTIYF. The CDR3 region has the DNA TGTGCCAGTAGTATCAGTCCGGGAAATGGAAACACCATATATTTT.

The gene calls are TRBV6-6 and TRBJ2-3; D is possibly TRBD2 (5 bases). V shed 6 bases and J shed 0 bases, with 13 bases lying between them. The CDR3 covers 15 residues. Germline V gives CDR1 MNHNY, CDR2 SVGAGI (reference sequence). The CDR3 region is CASSGRGASTDTQYF. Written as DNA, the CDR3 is TGTGCCAGCAGCGGCCGGGGAGCTAGCACAGATACGCAGTATTTT.

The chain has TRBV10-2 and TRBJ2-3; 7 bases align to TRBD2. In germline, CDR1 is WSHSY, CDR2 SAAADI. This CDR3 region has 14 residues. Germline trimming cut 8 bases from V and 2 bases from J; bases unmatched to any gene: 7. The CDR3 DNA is TGCGCCAGCTATAGCGGGTCCCACACAGATACGCAGTATTTT. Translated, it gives CASYSGSHTDTQYF.

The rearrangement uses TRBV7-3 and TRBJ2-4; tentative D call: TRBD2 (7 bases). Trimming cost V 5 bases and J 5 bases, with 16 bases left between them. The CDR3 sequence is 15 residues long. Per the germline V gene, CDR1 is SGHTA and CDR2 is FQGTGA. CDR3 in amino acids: CASSPQGRGQNIQYF. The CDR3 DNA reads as TGTGCCAGCAGCCCCCAGGGGAGGGGACAAAACATTCAGTACTTC. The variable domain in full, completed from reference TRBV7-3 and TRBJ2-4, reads GAGVSQTPSNKVTEKGKYVELRCDPISGHTALYWYRQSLGQGPEFLIYFQGTGAADDSGLPNDRFFAVRPEGSVSTLKIQRTERGDSAVYLCASSPQGRGQNIQYFGAGTRLSVL.

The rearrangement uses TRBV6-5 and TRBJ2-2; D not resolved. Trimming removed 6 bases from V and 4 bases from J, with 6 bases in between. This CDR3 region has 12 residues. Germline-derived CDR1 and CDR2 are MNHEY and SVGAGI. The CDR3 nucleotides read TGTGCCAGCAGGGTCGGCACCGGGGAGCTGTTTTTT. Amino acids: CASRVGTGELFF.

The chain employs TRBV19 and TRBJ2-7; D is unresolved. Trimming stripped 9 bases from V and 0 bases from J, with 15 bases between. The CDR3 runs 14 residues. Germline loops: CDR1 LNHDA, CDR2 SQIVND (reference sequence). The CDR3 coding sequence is TGTGCCAGCAGTTCTGGCTGGAGCTCCTACGAGCAGTACTTC. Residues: CASSSGWSSYEQYF.

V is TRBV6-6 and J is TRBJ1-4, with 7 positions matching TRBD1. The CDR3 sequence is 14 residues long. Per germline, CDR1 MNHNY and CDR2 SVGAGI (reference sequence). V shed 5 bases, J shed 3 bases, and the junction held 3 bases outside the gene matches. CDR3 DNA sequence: TGTGCCAGCAGTCCAGGGGGATCTAATGAAAAACTGTTTTTT. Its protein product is CASSPGGSNEKLFF.

The CDR3 is CAISTGQLLQETQYF. CDR3 bases: TGTGCCATCAGTACGGGACAGCTACTCCAAGAGACCCAGTACTTC. This sequence joins TRBV10-3 and TRBJ2-5, with 7 bases aligning to TRBD1. Per germline, CDR1 ENHRY and CDR2 SYGVKD. This CDR3 comprises 15 residues. Unmatched junction bases numbered 7, after V lost 5 bases and J lost 1 base.

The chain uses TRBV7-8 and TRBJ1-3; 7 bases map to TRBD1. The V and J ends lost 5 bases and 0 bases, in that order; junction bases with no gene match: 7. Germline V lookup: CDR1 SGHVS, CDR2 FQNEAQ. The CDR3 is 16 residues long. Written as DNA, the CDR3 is TGTGCCAGCAGCATCAGGGGGTCGCGCTCTGGAAACACCATATATTTT. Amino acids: CASSIRGSRSGNTIYF.

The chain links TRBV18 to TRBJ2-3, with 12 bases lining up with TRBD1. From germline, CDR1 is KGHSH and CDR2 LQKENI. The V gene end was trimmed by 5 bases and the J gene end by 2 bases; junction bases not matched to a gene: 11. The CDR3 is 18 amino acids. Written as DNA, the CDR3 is TGTGCCAGCTCAGCAACAATCGGGACAGGGGGCAACACAGATACGCAGTATTTT. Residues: CASSATIGTGGNTDTQYF.